One and the same sample provided the 25 T cell receptor beta chains below, sequenced in a study of blood T cell repertoires in COVID-19. Profiled with immunoSEQ multiplex PCR; TCRdb holds only in-frame clones, not every one. Among 200,000 to 300,000 clones listed, 81% were seen once. Sequencing was performed on peripheral blood. Source of these receptors: a woman of 80 years or more with COVID-19, enrolled during active disease.

The chain carries TRBV18 and TRBJ1-1, with D tentatively TRBD1 (6 bases). The CDR3 has 13 amino acids. Germline V CDR1 and CDR2: KGHSH, LQKENI. V lost 4 bases and J lost 1, with 7 bases in between. The chain's CDR3 is CASSQDRNTEAFF. DNA for the CDR3: TGTGCCAGCTCACAGGACAGGAACACTGAAGCTTTCTTT.

Comment on this clone: This specimen includes other DNA sequences encoding the same CDR3. The chain employs TRBV5-1 and TRBJ2-1; TRBD2 agrees at 7 bases. CDR1 SGHRS and CDR2 YFSETQ come from the germline V gene. Trimming took 1 base from V and 1 from J; bases not matched to a gene: 2. This CDR3 has 15 amino acids. The DNA of the CDR3 is TGCGCCAGCAGCTTGCTAGCGGAGTCCTACAATGAGCAGTTCTTC. As protein: CASSLLAESYNEQFF.

This rearrangement joins TRBV7-9 to TRBJ2-7; 8 nucleotides match TRBD1. V lost 1 base to trimming and J lost 4 bases; unmatched junction nucleotides: 6. This CDR3 contains 15 residues. Germline V CDR1 and CDR2: SEHNR, FQNEAQ (reference sequence). The CDR3 region is CASSLGTGGPYEQYF. The CDR3 nucleotides read TGTGCCAGCAGCTTAGGAACAGGGGGACCTTACGAGCAGTACTTC.

The chain has TRBV24-1 and TRBJ2-1; TRBD1 is a possible D gene (5 bases). V gave up 4 bases and J gave up 12 bases, with 15 bases separating them. The CDR3 is 13 residues long. Germline CDR1 and CDR2: KGHDR and SFDVKD. CDR3 protein: CATSDLGAFRQFF. The CDR3 DNA sequence: TGTGCCACCAGTGACTTAGGGGCTTTTCGGCAGTTCTTC.

The chain has TRBV12-3 or TRBV12-4 and TRBJ1-5; D gene unclear. V gave up 6 bases and J gave up 7 bases, with 13 bases separating them. CDR3 length: 13 residues. CDR3 sequence (DNA): TGTGCCAGCAGCCACCCGGGGAAACAGCCCCAGCATTTT. It specifies CASSHPGKQPQHF.

The gene calls are TRBV3-1 (or the pseudogene TRBV3-2) and TRBJ2-7; no definite D call. CDR3 length: 12 residues. The germline V and J ends were trimmed by 1 base and 4 bases, with 5 bases remaining between them. The V gene's germline CDR1 is LGHDT and CDR2 YNNKEL (reference sequence). The CDR3 here is CASSQVMYEQYF. CDR3 nucleotides: TGTGCCAGCAGCCAAGTCATGTACGAGCAGTACTTC.

This chain uses TRBV7-2 with TRBJ1-5; 8 bases line up with TRBD1. Looked up from germline, CDR1 is SGHTA and CDR2 is FQGNSA. The ends lost 1 base at V and 4 bases at J; junction bases unmatched: 6. The CDR3 has 16 residues. CDR3 DNA: TGTGCCAGCAGCTTAGGTGCAGGGGGCGGGAATCAGCCCCAGCATTTT. Translated, it gives CASSLGAGGGNQPQHF.

This clone was observed a few times. V is TRBV5-4 and J is TRBJ2-3, with D possibly TRBD2 on 5 matching bases. Per germline, CDR1 SGHNT and CDR2 YYREEE (reference sequence). The CDR3 sequence is 14 residues long. Deletions cut 4 bases from V and 0 bases from J, with 9 bases between. DNA for the CDR3: TGTGCCAGCAGCCCTCGGACTAGCACAGATACGCAGTATTTT. Residues: CASSPRTSTDTQYF. The variable domain in full, with the rest retrieved from reference TRBV5-4 and TRBJ2-3, is ETGVTQSPTHLIKTRGQQVTLRCSSQSGHNTVSWYQQALGQGPQFIFQYYREEENGRGNFPPRFSGLQFPNYSSELNVNALELDDSALYLCASSPRTSTDTQYFGPGTRLTVL.

There are a few counts of this clone. The J gene is TRBJ1-2, the V gene TRBV6-5; no firm D call. The germline CDR1 and CDR2 sequences are MNHEY and SVGAGI. The CDR3 loop spans 13 amino acids. Trimming took 7 bases from V and 4 from J, leaving 13 bases between them. The CDR3 DNA reads TGTGCCAGCACCCCGGATGGAGTCTATGGCTACACCTTC. Translated, it gives CASTPDGVYGYTF.

The chain is built from TRBV5-6 and TRBJ1-1, with 8 bases identical to TRBD1. CDR1 and CDR2 from the germline V gene are SGHDT and YYEEEE. This CDR3 region has 13 residues. The V segment lost 4 bases and the J segment 8 bases; nucleotides outside the gene matches: 7. The CDR3 is CASSIGQGIEAFF. The CDR3 DNA reads TGTGCCAGCAGCATAGGACAGGGAATAGAAGCTTTCTTT. Together with reference TRBV5-6 and TRBJ1-1, the CDR3 gives the full variable domain: DAGVTQSPTHLIKTRGQQVTLRCSPKSGHDTVSWYQQALGQGPQFIFQYYEEEERQRGNFPDRFSGHQFPNYSSELNVNALLLGDSALYLCASSIGQGIEAFFGQGTRLTVV.

The chain couples TRBV4-1 to TRBJ2-1; D possibly corresponds to TRBD2 (6 bases). The CDR3 is 16 residues long. CDR1 is MGHRA, CDR2 YSYEKL, per germline. V lost 1 base, J lost 4 bases, and 14 bases lay in between. The DNA of the CDR3 is TGCGCCAGCAGCCAAGTATGGCGGGATCGATACAATGAGCAGTTCTTC. It codes for CASSQVWRDRYNEQFF.

The rearrangement joins TRBV12-3 or TRBV12-4 to TRBJ1-1, with D possibly TRBD1 on 6 matching bases. The germline V and J ends were trimmed by 4 bases and 4 bases, with 10 bases remaining between them. This CDR3 comprises 13 residues. Here the CDR3 reads CASSWGHRTEAFF. In DNA form, the CDR3 reads TGTGCCAGCAGTTGGGGGCATCGCACTGAAGCTTTCTTT.

This clone was counted only a few times. The genes are TRBV7-2 and TRBJ1-5, with 10 bases matching TRBD1. The CDR3 extends over 14 amino acids. CDR1 is SGHTA and CDR2 is FQGNSA in the germline V gene. Losses at the gene ends were 4 bases for V and 5 bases for J; bases not matched to a gene: 2. In DNA form, the CDR3 reads TGTGCCAGCAGCTGGGGGACAGGGGATCAGCCCCAGCATTTT. It specifies CASSWGTGDQPQHF. The variable domain in full, with the rest retrieved from reference TRBV7-2 and TRBJ1-5, is GAGVSQSPSNKVTEKGKDVELRCDPISGHTALYWYRQSLGQGLEFLIYFQGNSAPDKSGLPSDRFSAERTGGSVSTLTIQRTQQEDSAVYLCASSWGTGDQPQHFGDGTRLSIL.

This clone has just a few counts. The genes are TRBV5-1 and TRBJ2-2; TRBD1 is a possible D gene (5 bases). The germline V gene has CDR1 SGHRS and CDR2 YFSETQ. The CDR3 contains 15 residues. V lost 0 bases, J lost 6 bases, and 12 bases lay in between. This chain's CDR3 is CASSLGQRNAGELFF. The CDR3 nucleotides read TGCGCCAGCAGCTTGGGACAGAGAAACGCCGGGGAGCTGTTTTTT.

The gene calls are TRBV7-9 and TRBJ1-1; D is perhaps TRBD1 (5 bases). Trimming stripped 5 bases from V and 1 base from J, with 11 bases between. The CDR3 is 14 amino acids. Per the germline V gene, CDR1 is SEHNR and CDR2 is FQNEAQ (reference sequence). The CDR3, as DNA: TGTGCCAGCAGCCCTCGCAGGGAGAACACTGAAGCTTTCTTT. It codes for CASSPRRENTEAFF.

The chain links TRBV4-1 to TRBJ2-7, with 11 bases lining up with TRBD1. The CDR3 consists of 17 residues. Germline V CDR1 and CDR2: MGHRA, YSYEKL. The V segment lost 3 bases and the J segment 4 bases; nucleotides outside the gene matches: 11. The CDR3 reads CASSHVRTGTGGYEQYF. CDR3 bases: TGCGCCAGCAGCCACGTACGTACCGGGACAGGGGGGTACGAGCAGTACTTC.

The chain employs TRBV24-1 and TRBJ1-4; D not resolved. The V end was cut by 3 bases, the J end by 4 bases, with 8 bases between. Germline assignment: CDR1 KGHDR and CDR2 SFDVKD. This CDR3 is built from 14 residues. DNA for the CDR3: TGTGCCACCAGTGATGGAGGCCTTAATGAAAAACTGTTTTTT. Translating it yields CATSDGGLNEKLFF.

In its sample, this clone was seen once. This chain connects TRBV2 to TRBJ2-3, with 7 bases matching TRBD2. Germline values: CDR1 SNHLY, CDR2 FYNNEI. The CDR3 consists of 16 residues. The J segment lost 0 bases and the V segment lost 7 bases, leaving 10 bases of the junction unmatched. The CDR3 nucleotides are TGTGCCAGCACCAGCGGGGTAGCGCGAAGCACAGATACGCAGTATTTT. Residues: CASTSGVARSTDTQYF. Full variable domain (outside the CDR3, taken from reference TRBV2 and TRBJ2-3): EPEVTQTPSHQVTQMGQEVILRCVPISNHLYFYWYRQILGQKVEFLVSFYNNEISEKSEIFDDQFSVERPDGSNFTLKIRSTKLEDSAMYFCASTSGVARSTDTQYFGPGTRLTVL.

The chain has TRBV5-4 and TRBJ2-5; 7 bases are shared with TRBD2. Losses at the gene ends were 9 bases for V and 2 bases for J; bases not matched to a gene: 7. The V gene's germline CDR1 is SGHNT and CDR2 YYREEE (reference sequence). The CDR3 sequence is 13 residues long. Here the CDR3 DNA reads TGTGCCACCCAACCGGGACTACAAGAGACCCAGTACTTC. The encoded protein is CATQPGLQETQYF. Variable domain in full (rest from reference TRBV5-4 and TRBJ2-5): ETGVTQSPTHLIKTRGQQVTLRCSSQSGHNTVSWYQQALGQGPQFIFQYYREEENGRGNFPPRFSGLQFPNYSSELNVNALELDDSALYLCATQPGLQETQYFGPGTRLLVL.

This chain links TRBV10-3 with TRBJ2-7; perhaps TRBD1 as D (6 bases). The length of the CDR3 is 13 residues. V shed 9 bases and J shed 2 bases, with 14 bases lying between them. The germline V gene encodes CDR1 ENHRY and CDR2 SYGVKD. The CDR3 DNA reads TGTGCCATTGCCGGGACACAGACCTACGAGCAGTACTTC. This gives the protein CAIAGTQTYEQYF.

This clone was recorded a few times. This chain joins TRBV5-1 and TRBJ2-7; the match to TRBD2 covers 12 bases. Germline loops: CDR1 SGHRS, CDR2 YFSETQ. This CDR3 spans 17 amino acids. V lost 0 bases and J lost 1; bases outside the gene matches: 5. In DNA, the CDR3 is TGCGCCAGCAGCTTGGGACTAGCGGGGGCTTTGTCCTACGAGCAGTACTTC. Amino acid sequence: CASSLGLAGALSYEQYF.

This clone was seen just once. The CDR3 DNA reads TGTGCCAGCAGGGCGGACAGGGGGCAAAACAATGAGCAGTTCTTC. It specifies CASRADRGQNNEQFF. The V gene is TRBV6-5, the J gene TRBJ2-1; TRBD1 aligns across 11 bases. This CDR3 contains 15 residues. V lost 6 bases to trimming and J lost 5 bases; unmatched junction nucleotides: 6. Germline loops: CDR1 MNHEY, CDR2 SVGAGI.

The genes are TRBV3-1 (or the pseudogene TRBV3-2) and TRBJ1-5; 8 nucleotides line up with TRBD1. With 1 base clipped from V and 6 bases from J, the junction kept 2 bases outside the gene matches. The V gene's germline CDR1 is LGHDT and CDR2 YNNKEL (reference sequence). The CDR3 runs 14 residues. The CDR3 here is CASSQGTGTQPQHF. As DNA, the CDR3 is TGTGCCAGCAGCCAAGGGACAGGGACTCAGCCCCAGCATTTT.

V gene TRBV19 combines with J gene TRBJ2-1, with TRBD2 identical over 11 bases. Trimming took 5 bases from V and 4 from J; bases not matched to a gene: 4. Per the germline V gene, CDR1 is LNHDA and CDR2 is SQIVND (reference sequence). The CDR3 runs to 15 residues. The CDR3 sequence is CASSGLAGGYNEQFF. CDR3 in DNA: TGTGCCAGTAGTGGACTAGCGGGTGGGTACAATGAGCAGTTCTTC.

The chain is built from TRBV2 and TRBJ2-1; TRBD2 matches 8 bases. Trimming at V came to 6 bases and at J to 13 bases, leaving 5 bases not matched to a gene. This CDR3 is built from 11 residues. Germline values: CDR1 SNHLY, CDR2 FYNNEI. For the CDR3, the DNA is TGTGCCAGCAGGTTGACTAGCGTTCAGTTCTTC. Its protein product is CASRLTSVQFF. The complete variable domain, with remaining parts taken from reference TRBV2 and TRBJ2-1, reads EPEVTQTPSHQVTQMGQEVILRCVPISNHLYFYWYRQILGQKVEFLVSFYNNEISEKSEIFDDQFSVERPDGSNFTLKIRSTKLEDSAMYFCASRLTSVQFFGPGTRLTVL.